This T cell receptor (beta chain) was recovered during a study of PD-L1 blockade in urothelial cancer. About the study: Each patient had 0 to 3 earlier chemotherapy regimens. Blood yielded a median of approximately 130,000 T cells per sample.

Each PCR received spiked synthetic TCR analog templates. Sequencing was performed with immunoSEQ multiplex PCR; in TCRdb, only in-frame clones are kept and a portion is missing. The profile shows over 65,000 clones, around 80% of them singletons. The CDR3 totals 14 residues. CDR1 LNHDA and CDR2 SQIVND come from the germline V gene (reference sequence). V was clipped by 5 bases and J by 4 bases; unmatched bases: 6. Urothelial carcinoma in patients was locally advanced or metastatic. The chain uses TRBV19 and TRBJ2-7, with 9 positions matching TRBD2. The starting material was PBMCs, obtained around atezolizumab (anti-PD-L1) treatment. This receptor was obtained from a man in his 70s with urothelial cancer. The CDR3 sequence is CASSDSGSTYEQYF. The CDR3, as DNA: TGTGCCAGTAGTGATAGCGGGAGCACTTACGAGCAGTACTTC. The entire variable domain, with the rest obtained from reference TRBV19 and TRBJ2-7, is as follows: DGGITQSPKYLFRKEGQNVTLSCEQNLNHDAMYWYRQDPGQGLRLIYYSQIVNDFQKGDIAEGYSVSREKKESFPLTVTSAQKNPTAFYLCASSDSGSTYEQYFGPGTRLTVT.